A single sample is the source of the 15 T cell receptor beta chains below, sequenced in a study of cytomegalovirus exposure and HLA in healthy donors (dated by TCRdb to 2015 to 2018). Library creation used the immunoSEQ multiplex PCR assay. For the multiplex PCR, a mixture combining 60 forward primers for TCR Vbeta segments and 13 reverse primers for TCR Jbeta segments was used. Held by TCRdb, this immuneACCESS table contains in-frame sequences only and omits some clones. Under half of the omission traces to an unresolved V gene where checked; the cause of the rest is unknown. For this sample there are 250,000 to 350,000 clones; more than 80% appear just once. The ten largest clones capture less than 4% of the sample. Sequencing input: PBMCs. These receptors were obtained from a middle-aged man in good health and CMV-seropositive.

V gene TRBV7-2 combines with J gene TRBJ2-6, with 8 bases aligning to TRBD1. The CDR3 totals 19 residues. Trimming at V came to 2 bases and at J to 0 bases, leaving 9 bases not matched to a gene. Looked up from germline, CDR1 is SGHTA and CDR2 is FQGNSA. CDR3 DNA sequence: TGTGCCAGCAGCTTAACCCCCCAGGGGGCAACCTCTGGGGCCAACGTCCTGACTTTC. Translated, it gives CASSLTPQGATSGANVLTF.

The chain couples TRBV27 to TRBJ2-7, with D possibly matching TRBD2 (5 bases). The V end lost 2 bases, the J end lost 2 bases, and 19 bases lay between the germline ends. This CDR3 is built from 17 residues. Per germline, CDR1 MNHEY and CDR2 SMNVEV (reference sequence). This chain's CDR3 is CASSLRGSGRGPYEQYF. CDR3 sequence (DNA): TGTGCCAGCAGTTTAAGAGGGTCCGGCCGCGGGCCCTACGAGCAGTACTTC.

The rearrangement uses TRBV28 and TRBJ2-7; D unresolved. V lost 7 bases and J lost 1, with 11 bases in between. The CDR3 is made up of 13 amino acids. Germline V gives CDR1 MDHEN, CDR2 SYDVKM. For the CDR3, the DNA is TGTGCCAGCAAATCGGTGGTATCCTACGAGCAGTACTTC. Amino acids: CASKSVVSYEQYF.

The chain combines TRBV19 with TRBJ2-7; 7 nucleotides match TRBD2. Unmatched junction bases numbered 6, after V lost 1 base and J lost 3 bases. There are 15 residues in the CDR3. The germline V gene encodes CDR1 LNHDA and CDR2 SQIVND (reference sequence). Written as DNA, the CDR3 is TGTGCCAGTAGTATAGGAGCGGGGCTGGGCTACGAGCAGTACTTC. Its translation is CASSIGAGLGYEQYF.

In its sample, this clone was seen once. This sequence joins TRBV5-1 and TRBJ2-2, with D possibly being TRBD1 (6 bases). This CDR3 is built from 15 residues. In germline, CDR1 is SGHRS, CDR2 YFSETQ. V dropped 2 bases and J dropped 2 bases, with 10 bases sitting between them. The CDR3 sequence: CASSFEQGNTGELFF. In DNA, the CDR3 is TGCGCCAGCAGCTTTGAACAGGGCAACACCGGGGAGCTGTTTTTT.

CDR3 region: CASSESTGTANQETQYF. The DNA for the CDR3 is TGCGCCAGCAGTGAGTCGACAGGGACTGCAAACCAAGAGACCCAGTACTTC. The rearrangement links TRBV10-1 to TRBJ2-5; tentatively, D is TRBD1 (7 bases). Germline V gene data show CDR1 as WNHNN and CDR2 as SYGVQD (reference sequence). V gave up 0 bases and J gave up 0 bases, with 14 bases separating them. This CDR3 has 17 residues.

The chain has TRBV28 and TRBJ1-3; D possibly corresponds to TRBD1 (6 bases). The CDR3 contains 17 residues. V was trimmed by 4 bases and J by 7 bases, leaving 23 bases between them. Germline CDR1 is MDHEN and CDR2 is SYDVKM. The CDR3 is CASSSLGGGFMKNTIYF. In DNA form, the CDR3 reads TGTGCCAGCAGTTCTTTAGGGGGGGGCTTTATGAAGAACACCATATATTTT.

V and J are TRBV6-5 and TRBJ1-5, with D possibly being TRBD1 (6 bases). Germline V gene data show CDR1 as MNHEY and CDR2 as SVGAGI. This CDR3 region has 15 residues. Trimming shortened V by 6 bases and J by 0 bases, and 12 bases separated the two germline ends. CDR3 DNA: TGTGCCAGCAGCCGGACAGAGTATAGCAATCAGCCCCAGCATTTT. Amino acids: CASSRTEYSNQPQHF.

The J gene is TRBJ2-7, the V gene TRBV6-1; possible D gene TRBD1, 5 bases. The CDR3 runs to 13 residues. CDR1 is MNHNS and CDR2 is SASEGT in the germline V gene. V lost 2 bases, J lost 3 bases, and 8 bases lay in between. This chain's CDR3 is CASSEWGGYEQYF. DNA for the CDR3: TGTGCCAGCAGTGAATGGGGCGGCTACGAGCAGTACTTC.

This clone was seen only a few times. One end of the junction does not line up with germline, which may come from a read error. The chain employs TRBV7-7 and TRBJ1-1; no reliable D call. The CDR3 contains 13 residues. Per the germline V gene, CDR1 is SSHAT and CDR2 is FNYEAQ (reference sequence). The CDR3 is CASSFGRNTEAFF. The CDR3 region has the DNA TGTGCTAGCAGCTTCGGGAGGAACACTGAAGCTTTCTTT.

The chain uses TRBV5-6 and TRBJ2-7, with D possibly matching TRBD1 (6 bases). The CDR3 spans 13 residues. Germline assignment: CDR1 SGHDT and CDR2 YYEEEE. The V and J ends lost 0 bases and 4 bases respectively, with 8 bases between them. The CDR3 DNA follows: TGTGCCAGCAGCTTGGACAGGGCGTACGAGCAGTACTTC. It is translated as CASSLDRAYEQYF.

V usage is TRBV28 and J usage is TRBJ2-3; a weak D match, TRBD2 (7 bases). CDR3 length: 18 residues. CDR1 MDHEN and CDR2 SYDVKM come from the germline V gene. V dropped 4 bases and J dropped 2 bases, with 22 bases sitting between them. The chain's CDR3 is CASSYALGGLVATDTQYF. DNA of the CDR3: TGTGCCAGCAGTTACGCTCTCGGGGGGCTAGTGGCCACAGATACGCAGTATTTT.

The CDR3 DNA sequence: TGTGCCAGCAGCCCTCCCGCGCGAGCGCCCCAGCATTTT. Its protein is CASSPPARAPQHF. The V gene is TRBV4-2, the J gene TRBJ1-5; D gene ambiguous. V was cut by 4 bases and J by 9 bases, with 13 bases left in between. The length of the CDR3 is 13 residues. Germline loops: CDR1 LGHNA, CDR2 YNFKEQ.

V is TRBV19 and J is TRBJ1-5; 8 bases fit TRBD1. The CDR3 runs 14 residues. V lost 3 bases and J lost 4; bases outside the gene matches: 2. The germline gives CDR1 LNHDA, CDR2 SQIVND (reference sequence). The CDR3: CASSIRQGNQPQHF. CDR3 DNA: TGTGCCAGTAGTATTCGACAGGGGAATCAGCCCCAGCATTTT.

V and J are TRBV28 and TRBJ2-1, with 9 bases matching TRBD2. Unmatched junction bases numbered 10, after V lost 4 bases and J lost 9 bases. The CDR3 is made up of 15 amino acids. CDR1 is MDHEN and CDR2 is SYDVKM in the germline V gene. The CDR3 bases are TGTGCCAGCAGTTGGGCCGGGACTAGCTCGGGTGAGCAGTTCTTC. As protein: CASSWAGTSSGEQFF. The complete variable domain, with remaining parts taken from reference TRBV28 and TRBJ2-1, reads DVKVTQSSRYLVKRTGEKVFLECVQDMDHENMFWYRQDPGLGLRLIYFSYDVKMKEKGDIPEGYSVSREKKERFSLILESASTNQTSMYLCASSWAGTSSGEQFFGPGTRLTVL.